This T cell receptor (beta chain) was profiled in a study of blood T cell repertoires in COVID-19. Study information: Samples came from the United States, Italy and Spain, spanning acute and convalescent COVID-19. T cells, B-cell-depleted T cells, or PBMCs provided the cDNA or gDNA that served as material.

In the source study's methods: Amplifying reference gene primers gave estimates of nucleated cell counts. Method: immunoSEQ multiplex PCR; TCRdb's copy keeps in-frame clones and lacks some. That table gives V, J and clone size, and the DNA gave D and trimming. This sample has about 300,000 clones, with around 87% found just once. The CDR3 has 19 residues. V was clipped by 1 base and J by 1 base; unmatched bases: 6. Germline values: CDR1 MGHRA, CDR2 YSYEKL. The receptor's source is a man between 65 and 85 years old with acute or convalescent COVID-19. Sequencing was done on a sample of peripheral blood. This sequence joins TRBV4-1 and TRBJ2-6, with TRBD1 matching 11 bases. The CDR3 region is CASSQGSDRGLSGANVLTF. CDR3 DNA sequence: TGCGCCAGCAGCCAAGGTTCGGACAGGGGGCTTTCTGGGGCCAACGTCCTGACTTTC.